This entry is about one T cell receptor (beta chain). The antigen remains unidentified. The data derive from a study of T cell responses to AZD1222 COVID-19 vaccine. Study results and caveats: The study found vaccine-associated CD4 TCRs spanning spike, dominant at 160-218 and 743-854.

Sequencing was performed with immunoSEQ multiplex PCR; in TCRdb, only in-frame clones are kept and a portion is missing. The repertoire holds around 130,000 clones, with around nine tenths as singletons. The CDR3 extends over 15 amino acids. Trimming stripped 6 bases from V and 0 bases from J, with 12 bases between. Germline CDR1 MNHNY, CDR2 SVGAGI (reference sequence). The sample was peripheral blood, taken 28 days after the second AZD1222 dose. This TCR was sampled from an adult who received the AZD1222 COVID-19 vaccine. The V and J genes are TRBV6-6 and TRBJ1-5, with a weak D call TRBD1 (5 bases). CDR3 DNA: TGTGCCAGCAGGATCCGGGACGGTAGCAATCAGCCCCAGCATTTT. It specifies CASRIRDGSNQPQHF.